Shown below are 32 T cell receptor beta chains from a single sample sequenced in a study of blood T cell repertoires in COVID-19. Measured with immunoSEQ multiplex PCR; TCRdb has only the in-frame clones, and not every one. The sample has about 240,000 clones; roughly four fifths are singletons. The source material was peripheral blood. These receptors were taken from a woman in her late teens or twenties with acute or convalescent COVID-19.

This sequence joins TRBV10-1 and TRBJ1-1; D remains ambiguous. V was shortened by 4 bases and J by 11 bases, with 17 bases between the two germline ends. Germline lookup yields CDR1 WNHNN and CDR2 SYGVQD (reference sequence). The CDR3 length is 13 residues. As DNA, the CDR3 is TGCGCCAGCAGTGCGAACCGCCGCACCGGGGCTTTCTTT. Translation: CASSANRRTGAFF.

The chain uses TRBV4-3 and TRBJ2-1, with D possibly TRBD2 on 5 matching bases. Trimming shortened V by 4 bases and J by 5 bases, and 12 bases separated the two germline ends. Per the germline V gene, CDR1 is LGHNA and CDR2 is YSLEER. This CDR3 is built from 14 residues. CDR3 sequence (DNA): TGCGCCAGCAGCCGAAATTGGCGGGACAATGAGCAGTTCTTC. As protein: CASSRNWRDNEQFF.

V and J are TRBV27 and TRBJ1-2, with 9 bases lining up with TRBD1. The V and J ends lost 5 bases and 7 bases, in that order; junction bases with no gene match: 14. CDR3 size: 16 residues. CDR1 and CDR2 (germline): MNHEY, SMNVEV (reference sequence). The CDR3 loop is CASSSAGGQGGAGYTF. The CDR3, as DNA: TGTGCCAGCAGTAGCGCAGGGGGACAGGGAGGGGCTGGCTACACCTTC.

The chain is built from TRBV3-1 (or the pseudogene TRBV3-2) and TRBJ1-6; the D is unclear. V was trimmed by 2 bases and J by 13 bases, leaving 18 bases between them. The CDR3 loop spans 15 amino acids. Germline V gene sequence: CDR1 LGHDT, CDR2 YNNKEL (reference sequence). The CDR3 region has the DNA TGTGCCAGCAGCCAATCTCCGGTCCTCCCGGTCCCCCTCCACTTT. As protein: CASSQSPVLPVPLHF.

The chain is built from TRBV3-1 (or the pseudogene TRBV3-2) and TRBJ1-6; tentatively, D is TRBD1 (6 bases). The germline V gene encodes CDR1 LGHDT and CDR2 YNNKEL (reference sequence). The CDR3 covers 15 residues. Trimming removed 1 base from V and 5 bases from J, with 9 bases in between. The CDR3: CASSQADRNNSPLHF. The DNA of the CDR3 is TGTGCCAGCAGCCAAGCGGACAGAAATAATTCACCCCTCCACTTT.

V usage is TRBV25-1 and J usage is TRBJ2-1; D might be TRBD2 (5 bases). V shed 2 bases and J shed 4 bases, with 6 bases lying between them. CDR3 length: 13 residues. Germline-derived CDR1 and CDR2 are MGHDK and SYGVNS. CDR3 nucleotides: TGTGCCAGCAGTGAAGGAGGTTACAATGAGCAGTTCTTC. Its protein is CASSEGGYNEQFF. Using reference TRBV25-1 and TRBJ2-1 for the parts outside the CDR3, the full variable domain is EADIYQTPRYLVIGTGKKITLECSQTMGHDKMYWYQQDPGMELHLIHYSYGVNSTEKGDLSSESTVSRIRTEHFPLTLESARPSHTSQYLCASSEGGYNEQFFGPGTRLTVL.

This clone came up a few times. This chain joins TRBV7-2 and TRBJ1-1, with TRBD1 as a possible D gene (6 bases). CDR1 SGHTA and CDR2 FQGNSA come from the germline V gene. V shed 2 bases and J shed 3 bases, with 13 bases lying between them. The CDR3 runs 15 residues. The CDR3 DNA sequence: TGTGCCAGCAGCTTATTTTGGTCAGGGGACACTGAAGCTTTCTTT. Protein product: CASSLFWSGDTEAFF.

The chain combines TRBV4-1 with TRBJ2-7; D remains ambiguous. Germline V gives CDR1 MGHRA, CDR2 YSYEKL. The CDR3 has 13 amino acids. The V end was cut by 0 bases, the J end by 3 bases, with 6 bases between. As DNA, the CDR3 is TGCGCCAGCAGCCAAGACGCCGGCTACGAGCAGTACTTC. Protein product: CASSQDAGYEQYF.

The gene calls are TRBV30 and TRBJ1-1, with TRBD1 matching 8 bases. This CDR3 contains 15 residues. Germline CDR1 GTSNPN, CDR2 SVGIG (reference sequence). V gave up 0 bases and J gave up 3 bases; unmatched junction bases: 6. The DNA for the CDR3 is TGTGCCTGGAGTGTAGTCGGACAGGGAGACACTGAAGCTTTCTTT. Its translation is CAWSVVGQGDTEAFF.

The chain joins TRBV4-3 to TRBJ2-5, with D perhaps matching TRBD1 (5 bases). The germline CDR1 and CDR2 sequences are LGHNA and YSLEER. The CDR3 is 15 residues long. V was cut by 0 bases and J by 5 bases, with 13 bases left in between. CDR3 loop: CASSQDRVLWETQYF. The CDR3 DNA reads as TGCGCCAGCAGCCAAGACAGGGTTTTGTGGGAGACCCAGTACTTC.

This sequence joins TRBV5-1 and TRBJ2-3; 13 bases align to TRBD2. Per germline, CDR1 SGHRS and CDR2 YFSETQ. The ends lost 2 bases at V and 0 bases at J; junction bases unmatched: 6. The CDR3 is 18 amino acids. The CDR3 loop is CASSFLLAGGPSTDTQYF. The CDR3 DNA sequence: TGCGCCAGCAGCTTCTTACTAGCGGGAGGGCCGAGCACAGATACGCAGTATTTT.

The chain links TRBV30 to TRBJ1-6; 7 nucleotides agree with TRBD1. The V gene end was trimmed by 1 base and the J gene end by 5 bases; junction bases not matched to a gene: 2. The V gene's germline CDR1 is GTSNPN and CDR2 SVGIG (reference sequence). This CDR3 contains 14 residues. CDR3 nucleotides: TGTGCCTGGAGTGGGGACAGTAATAATTCACCCCTCCACTTT. Its translation is CAWSGDSNNSPLHF.

The chain is built from TRBV28 and TRBJ2-7, with D perhaps matching TRBD2 (6 bases). This CDR3 spans 10 amino acids. Germline lookup yields CDR1 MDHEN and CDR2 SYDVKM. V lost 8 bases and J lost 11, with 13 bases in between. The CDR3 sequence is CASHGLTEYF. The CDR3 bases are TGTGCCAGCCACGGACTAACCGAGTACTTC.

The rearrangement joins TRBV30 to TRBJ2-2; TRBD1 might be the D (6 bases). The germline CDR1 and CDR2 sequences are GTSNPN and SVGIG (reference sequence). Trimming left V 3 bases short and J 4 bases short, with 12 bases between. The CDR3 spans 14 residues. The CDR3 protein is CAWRQGARTGELFF. The CDR3 nucleotides are TGTGCCTGGAGACAGGGCGCTCGCACCGGGGAGCTGTTTTTT.

V gene TRBV29-1 combines with J gene TRBJ1-1; 8 nucleotides align to TRBD1. After removal of 7 bases from V and 3 bases from J, the junction contained 10 bases not matched to a gene. In germline, CDR1 is SQVTM, CDR2 ANQGSEA. This CDR3 is built from 14 residues. The CDR3 reads CSADPTGVDTEAFF. The CDR3 DNA reads as TGCAGCGCTGACCCGACAGGGGTGGACACTGAAGCTTTCTTT. The full variable domain, rest sourced from reference TRBV29-1 and TRBJ1-1, is SAVISQKPSRDICQRGTSLTIQCQVDSQVTMMFWYRQQPGQSLTLIATANQGSEATYESGFVIDKFPISRPNLTFSTLTVSNMSPEDSSIYLCSADPTGVDTEAFFGQGTRLTVV.

The chain has TRBV5-5 and TRBJ2-5, with D possibly being TRBD2 (5 bases). This CDR3 is 14 amino acids long. Germline assignment: CDR1 SGHKS and CDR2 YYEKEE (reference sequence). The germline V and J ends were trimmed by 2 bases and 4 bases, with 12 bases remaining between them. Here the CDR3 DNA reads TGTGCCAGCAGCTTAGGAGGAACGGGAGAGACCCAGTACTTC. Protein: CASSLGGTGETQYF.

J is TRBJ2-1 and V is TRBV27, with 10 bases that match TRBD1. CDR3 length equals 17 residues. Germline loops: CDR1 MNHEY, CDR2 SMNVEV (reference sequence). The J segment lost 4 bases and the V segment lost 2 bases, leaving 8 bases of the junction unmatched. CDR3 amino acids: CASSLKTGGYLYNEQFF. The CDR3 bases are TGTGCCAGCAGTTTAAAGACAGGGGGCTACCTTTACAATGAGCAGTTCTTC.

The rearrangement links TRBV3-1 (or the pseudogene TRBV3-2) to TRBJ2-7; no reliable D call. V was trimmed by 7 bases and J by 9 bases, leaving 10 bases between them. The germline V gene encodes CDR1 LGHDT and CDR2 YNNKEL (reference sequence). The CDR3 totals 10 residues. CDR3 amino acids: CASTQARQYF. DNA of the CDR3: TGTGCCAGCACTCAGGCACGGCAGTACTTC.

The V call is TRBV25-1, the J call TRBJ1-2; TRBD1 aligns across 10 bases. CDR1 is MGHDK and CDR2 is SYGVNS in the germline V gene. The CDR3 loop spans 13 amino acids. Trimming at V came to 4 bases and at J to 7 bases, leaving 3 bases not matched to a gene. CDR3 protein: CASSGQGAGGYTF. The CDR3 bases are TGTGCCAGCAGTGGACAGGGGGCGGGTGGCTACACCTTC.

The chain has TRBV20-1 and TRBJ2-3, with a weak D call TRBD1 (5 bases). This CDR3 has 16 amino acids. Germline-derived CDR1 and CDR2 are DFQATT and SNEGSKA (reference sequence). Trimming shortened V by 3 bases and J by 6 bases, and 22 bases separated the two germline ends. The CDR3 region has the DNA TGCAGTGCTAGTGGGTATAGTTCTCAGGGTCCGGATACGCAGTATTTT. Its translation: CSASGYSSQGPDTQYF.

The J gene is TRBJ2-1, the V gene TRBV4-3, with D possibly being TRBD2 (6 bases). CDR3 length: 15 amino acids. Germline V CDR1 and CDR2: LGHNA, YSLEER. Trimming took off 4 bases at V and 5 bases at J, with 15 bases between the two ends. In nucleotides, the CDR3 is TGCGCCAGCAGCCGTAAGCGGGTCTTTAACAATGAGCAGTTCTTC. Translation gives CASSRKRVFNNEQFF.

The chain employs TRBV13 and TRBJ1-3; 10 bases line up with TRBD1. The CDR3 totals 16 residues. Germline-derived CDR1 and CDR2 are PRHDT and FYEKMQ (reference sequence). The ends lost 5 bases at V and 4 bases at J; junction bases unmatched: 8. The CDR3: CASSQPLTGGGNTIYF. The DNA of the CDR3 is TGTGCCAGCAGCCAACCCCTGACAGGGGGCGGAAACACCATATATTTT.

The V gene is TRBV9, the J gene TRBJ2-7, with 9 positions matching TRBD1. After removal of 2 bases from V and 6 bases from J, the junction contained 12 bases not matched to a gene. Germline values: CDR1 SGDLS, CDR2 YYNGEE. The CDR3 sequence is 16 residues long. The DNA for the CDR3 is TGTGCCAGCAGCGTCAATCCTGGGACAGGGATGGGCGAGCAGTACTTC. Its translation is CASSVNPGTGMGEQYF.

The chain joins TRBV29-1 to TRBJ2-2; D call uncertain. The V gene lost 5 bases and the J gene lost 5 bases, with 9 bases spanning the gap. CDR1 SQVTM and CDR2 ANQGSEA come from the germline V gene. The CDR3 is 12 residues long. The CDR3 spells CSVHSLTGELFF. As DNA, the CDR3 is TGCAGCGTTCACTCGCTAACCGGGGAGCTGTTTTTT.

The genes are TRBV19 and TRBJ1-2; 9 nucleotides match TRBD1. Germline CDR1 is LNHDA and CDR2 is SQIVND (reference sequence). There are 13 residues in the CDR3. After removal of 9 bases from V and 3 bases from J, the junction contained 5 bases not matched to a gene. The CDR3 spells CASKTGGDYGYTF. The CDR3 nucleotides read TGTGCCAGCAAAACAGGGGGCGACTATGGCTACACCTTC.

The chain employs TRBV5-1 and TRBJ2-3, with D hard to call. CDR1 is SGHRS and CDR2 is YFSETQ in the germline V gene. The CDR3 consists of 15 residues. V was trimmed by 0 bases and J by 0 bases, leaving 8 bases between them. Written as DNA, the CDR3 is TGCGCCAGCAGCTTGGGTTCAGAAAGCACAGATACGCAGTATTTT. This gives the protein CASSLGSESTDTQYF.

This chain uses TRBV2 with TRBJ1-4; 10 bases fit TRBD1. CDR1 is SNHLY, CDR2 FYNNEI, per germline. Trimming at V came to 6 bases and at J to 8 bases, leaving 15 bases not matched to a gene. CDR3 length: 17 residues. The CDR3 nucleotides are TGTGCCAGCAGGCAAAATGGGGACGGGACAGGGGACGAAAAACTGTTTTTT. This translates into CASRQNGDGTGDEKLFF. Full variable domain (remainder filled in from reference TRBV2 and TRBJ1-4): EPEVTQTPSHQVTQMGQEVILRCVPISNHLYFYWYRQILGQKVEFLVSFYNNEISEKSEIFDDQFSVERPDGSNFTLKIRSTKLEDSAMYFCASRQNGDGTGDEKLFFGSGTQLSVL.

The chain combines TRBV29-1 with TRBJ2-4; TRBD2 aligns across 12 bases. The V gene's germline CDR1 is SQVTM and CDR2 ANQGSEA. The length of the CDR3 is 14 residues. Losses at the gene ends were 4 bases for V and 6 bases for J; bases not matched to a gene: 4. In nucleotides, the CDR3 is TGCAGCGTTGGGACTAGCGGGACCGGAAACATTCAGTACTTC. Translated: CSVGTSGTGNIQYF.

The genes are TRBV6-5 and TRBJ1-1; D possibly corresponds to TRBD1 (5 bases). This CDR3 comprises 15 residues. V was pared by 10 bases and J by 1 base, with 19 bases between. Per the germline V gene, CDR1 is MNHEY and CDR2 is SVGAGI. The CDR3 region is CATGGTGQGNTEAFF. The CDR3 region has the DNA TGTGCCACCGGGGGAACTGGCCAGGGGAACACTGAAGCTTTCTTT.

The chain has TRBV21-1 and TRBJ2-3; TRBD2, as called in the table, went unchecked against the DNA. TRBV21-1 is a documented pseudogene. This CDR3 region has 19 residues. The CDR3, as DNA: TGTGCCAGCAGCCCGAGATGGACTAGCGGCTCTCGGGTAGGGGATACGCAGTATTTT. The encoded protein is CASSPRWTSGSRVGDTQYF.

The V call is TRBV3-1 (or the pseudogene TRBV3-2), the J call TRBJ2-5; possibly TRBD1 for D (7 bases). CDR1 LGHDT and CDR2 YNNKEL come from the germline V gene (reference sequence). The CDR3 contains 16 residues. The germline V and J ends were trimmed by 1 base and 5 bases, with 17 bases remaining between them. The CDR3 nucleotides are TGTGCCAGCAGCCAAGTATCAGGGGGGTTTGGGGAGACCCAGTACTTC. This codes for CASSQVSGGFGETQYF.

This clone was detected ten times or more. The chain employs TRBV28 and TRBJ1-2; 12 bases are a match to TRBD1. This CDR3 is built from 16 residues. The junction had 10 bases not matched to a gene; V was cut back by 3 bases and J by 8 bases. The germline V gene encodes CDR1 MDHEN and CDR2 SYDVKM. CDR3 region: CASSFNVGQGARGYTF. The CDR3 DNA reads TGTGCCAGCAGTTTCAATGTGGGACAGGGGGCCAGGGGCTACACCTTC.